A selection of T cell receptor beta chains follows, all from one sample in a study of monozygotic twins with inflammatory bowel disease. Using the 5' RACE reads, TCRdb records one entry per CDR3 protein without DNA. This sample's table reports 420,000 or so distinct CDR3 sequences. Material for sequencing was blood. Receptors were obtained from a human donor with ulcerative colitis or Crohn's disease, or a healthy co-twin of an affected twin (not recorded which). The CDR3 runs from the conserved cysteine through the conserved F or W.

TRBV3-1	TRBJ2-1	CASSQETSGGAGQFF
TRBV6-1	TRBJ1-5	CASRRDDRRNQPQHF
TRBV28	TRBJ1-2	CASIGNRAYGYTF
TRBV7-3	TRBJ2-7	CASSPPSEQYF
TRBV25-1	TRBJ2-7	CASSTRTAGVYEQYF
TRBV15	TRBJ2-5	CATSRDKGLGQYF
TRBV4-1	TRBJ1-2	CASSQVQQGYGYTF
TRBV12-3/TRBV12-4	TRBJ1-2	CASSRSGQGVDGYTF
TRBV5-1	TRBJ1-4	CASGSGGEGEKLFF
TRBV2	TRBJ2-3	CASRTSGQDTQYF
TRBV4-3	TRBJ2-1	CASSQGGGLAGPAEQFF
TRBV3-1	TRBJ2-2	CASSQAGRGANGELFF
TRBV5-1	TRBJ1-1	CASSYVDGTVNTEAFF
TRBV15	TRBJ2-7	CATSPGGQVYEQYF
TRBV19	TRBJ1-5	CASSTDSDYQPQHF
TRBV7-2	TRBJ1-2	CASSLGGGSYGYTF
TRBV7-3	TRBJ1-1	CASSSGPENTEAFF
TRBV6-1	TRBJ1-2	CATQERDGYIF
TRBV7-6	TRBJ2-1	CASSPYYLSSYNEQFF
TRBV11-2	TRBJ2-7	CASSFSQLEQYF
TRBV18	TRBJ2-7	CASSPREGNEQYF
TRBV5-4	TRBJ2-1	CASSFWPGLGQGPDLSYNEQFF
TRBV7-9	TRBJ2-5	CASTPWGGQETQYF
TRBV20-1	TRBJ2-2	CSASLLAGFGGGELFF
TRBV5-8	TRBJ2-1	CASSRGTGYNEQFF
TRBV28	TRBJ1-4	CASRVGTANEKLFF
TRBV3-1	TRBJ2-7	CASSQTNSPAGAHEQYF
TRBV29-1	TRBJ2-5	CSVNFLSGGIQETQYF
TRBV7-9	TRBJ1-1	CASSSTAGDALNTEAFF
TRBV7-2	TRBJ1-1	CASSLRGDSRAFF
TRBV28	TRBJ2-1	CASSFMDRGDEQFF
TRBV19	TRBJ2-2	CASSMGRRTSFIGELFF
TRBV5-1	TRBJ2-7	CASSSDDPRVHEQYF